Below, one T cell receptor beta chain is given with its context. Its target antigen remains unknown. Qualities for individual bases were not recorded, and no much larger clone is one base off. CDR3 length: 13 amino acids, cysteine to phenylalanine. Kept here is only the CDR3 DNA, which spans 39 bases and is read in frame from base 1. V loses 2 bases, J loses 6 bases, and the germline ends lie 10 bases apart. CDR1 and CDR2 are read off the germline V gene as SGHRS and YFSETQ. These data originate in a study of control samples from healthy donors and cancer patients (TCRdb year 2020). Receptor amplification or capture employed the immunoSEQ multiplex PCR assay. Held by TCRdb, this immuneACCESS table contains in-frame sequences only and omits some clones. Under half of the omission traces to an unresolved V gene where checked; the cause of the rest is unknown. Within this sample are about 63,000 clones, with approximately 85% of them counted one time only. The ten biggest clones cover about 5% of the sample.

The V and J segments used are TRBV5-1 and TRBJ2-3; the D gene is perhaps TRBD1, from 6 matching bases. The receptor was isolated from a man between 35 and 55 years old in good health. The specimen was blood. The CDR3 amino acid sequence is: CASSLQGPDTQYF. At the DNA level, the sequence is TGCGCCAGCAGCTTACAGGGCCCGGATACGCAGTATTTT.